The 32 T cell receptor beta chains reported below all come from one sample, sequenced in a study of blood T cell repertoires in COVID-19. Clones were sequenced by immunoSEQ multiplex PCR, and TCRdb holds only the in-frame ones, with some missing. The table has about 190,000 clones, around 89% seen once. The sequencing sample was made of peripheral blood. Receptor source: a woman in her 30s with acute or convalescent COVID-19.

This clone occurred a few times. The chain couples TRBV6-5 to TRBJ1-2, with D perhaps matching TRBD1 (5 bases). The length of the CDR3 is 13 residues. V dropped 2 bases and J dropped 4 bases, with 8 bases sitting between them. Germline V gene sequence: CDR1 MNHEY, CDR2 SVGAGI. The CDR3 DNA reads as TGTGCCAGCAGTTACAGGACATCCTATGGCTACACCTTC. Translating gives CASSYRTSYGYTF.

The chain combines TRBV4-2 with TRBJ2-1, with D possibly matching TRBD2 (5 bases). V was shortened by 3 bases and J by 7 bases, with 22 bases between the two germline ends. The CDR3 is made up of 17 amino acids. Germline loops: CDR1 LGHNA, CDR2 YNFKEQ. The CDR3 DNA follows: TGTGCCAGCAGCCAGGTTACCGGGATAAGGATGATTAATGAGCAGTTCTTC. Residues: CASSQVTGIRMINEQFF.

V usage is TRBV5-1 and J usage is TRBJ1-2; D unresolved. Deletions cut 4 bases from V and 12 bases from J, with 13 bases between. There are 11 residues in the CDR3. The germline V gene has CDR1 SGHRS and CDR2 YFSETQ. This CDR3 reads CASSGMAGNTF. The CDR3 coding sequence is TGCGCCAGCAGCGGGATGGCGGGGAACACCTTC.

V usage is TRBV30 and J usage is TRBJ2-5; 9 positions agree with TRBD2. CDR1 is GTSNPN, CDR2 SVGIG, per germline (reference sequence). The CDR3 runs to 14 residues. Losses at the gene ends were 2 bases for V and 1 base for J; bases not matched to a gene: 2. The CDR3 loop reads CAWSLGLAQETQYF. In DNA, the CDR3 is TGTGCCTGGAGTTTGGGACTAGCCCAAGAGACCCAGTACTTC.

The chain employs TRBV6-9 and TRBJ2-2; maybe TRBD2 (5 bases). Germline loops: CDR1 MNHGY, CDR2 SVAAGI. The V end lost 2 bases, the J end lost 4 bases, and 20 bases lay between the germline ends. CDR3 length equals 18 residues. CDR3 region: CASSYPGTSPRGTGELFF. For the CDR3, the DNA is TGTGCCAGCAGTTATCCGGGAACCTCTCCTCGAGGCACCGGGGAGCTGTTTTTT.

The chain couples TRBV7-2 to TRBJ1-2, with D perhaps TRBD1 (6 bases). Germline V gives CDR1 SGHTA, CDR2 FQGNSA. The CDR3 contains 13 residues. V was cut by 3 bases and J by 6 bases, with 11 bases left in between. The CDR3 coding sequence is TGTGCCAGCAGCTTTGTGGGGGGGCATGGCTACACCTTC. Its translation is CASSFVGGHGYTF.

This clone was picked up a small number of times. The chain employs TRBV5-4 and TRBJ2-7; weak D call: TRBD2 (6 bases). The CDR3 length is 14 residues. Germline values: CDR1 SGHNT, CDR2 YYREEE (reference sequence). Deletions cut 5 bases from V and 4 bases from J, with 16 bases between. The DNA of the CDR3 is TGTGCCAGCAGTGGGAATCGGGGGAGATACGAGCAGTACTTC. Amino acids: CASSGNRGRYEQYF.

The chain has TRBV5-1 and TRBJ2-5, with TRBD2 matching over 11 bases. Germline V gene sequence: CDR1 SGHRS, CDR2 YFSETQ. The ends lost 5 bases at V and 2 bases at J; junction bases unmatched: 2. There are 14 residues in the CDR3. The CDR3 region has the DNA TGCGCCAGCAGACTAGCGGGAGCTCAAGAGACCCAGTACTTC. Residues: CASRLAGAQETQYF.

The V gene is TRBV3-1 (or the pseudogene TRBV3-2), the J gene TRBJ1-4; TRBD1 aligns across 7 bases. Germline values: CDR1 LGHDT, CDR2 YNNKEL (reference sequence). The CDR3 runs 18 residues. Germline trimming cut 0 bases from V and 4 bases from J; bases unmatched to any gene: 11. CDR3 nucleotide sequence: TGTGCCAGCAGCCAAGATCTGAGACAGGGTGGTTTTAATGAAAAACTGTTTTTT. This gives the protein CASSQDLRQGGFNEKLFF.

The CDR3: CASGNAGAVSGANVLTF. Here the CDR3 DNA reads TGTGCCAGCGGAAACGCGGGGGCGGTCTCTGGGGCCAACGTCCTGACTTTC. This chain links TRBV28 with TRBJ2-6, with D possibly matching TRBD2 (7 bases). The CDR3 loop spans 17 amino acids. Trimming took 8 bases from V and 0 from J, leaving 17 bases between them. Germline values: CDR1 MDHEN, CDR2 SYDVKM. Full variable domain (missing parts from reference TRBV28 and TRBJ2-6): DVKVTQSSRYLVKRTGEKVFLECVQDMDHENMFWYRQDPGLGLRLIYFSYDVKMKEKGDIPEGYSVSREKKERFSLILESASTNQTSMYLCASGNAGAVSGANVLTFGAGSRLTVL.

This clone was detected a few times. The genes are TRBV25-1 and TRBJ2-1; TRBD2 matches 9 bases. Germline CDR1 reads MGHDK; CDR2 reads SYGVNS. This CDR3 has 18 residues. The V segment lost 2 bases and the J segment 7 bases; nucleotides outside the gene matches: 15. For the CDR3, the DNA is TGTGCCAGCAGTGAAGGAGGTAGCGGGAGTCCTAGGCGGAATGAGCAGTTCTTC. Translating it yields CASSEGGSGSPRRNEQFF.

The chain uses TRBV14 and TRBJ1-6, with D unresolved. The germline V gene encodes CDR1 SGHDN and CDR2 FVKESK. With 0 bases removed from V and 10 bases from J, the gap between germline ends came to 10 bases. The CDR3 spans 14 residues. The DNA for the CDR3 is TGTGCCAGCAGCCAAGAGGGCAGTCGATCACCCCTCCACTTT. This gives the protein CASSQEGSRSPLHF.

A few counts support this clone. The chain links TRBV5-6 to TRBJ1-5, with D perhaps TRBD1 (6 bases). From germline, CDR1 is SGHDT and CDR2 YYEEEE. There are 12 residues in the CDR3. The ends were cut back, 3 bases at V and 7 bases at J, with 8 bases in the middle. CDR3 region: CASSYTGQPQHF. The CDR3 nucleotides are TGTGCCAGCAGCTATACAGGGCAGCCCCAGCATTTT.

The chain links TRBV7-9 to TRBJ2-1, with a tentative D call TRBD2 (6 bases). Germline lookup yields CDR1 SEHNR and CDR2 FQNEAQ (reference sequence). V lost 1 base to trimming and J lost 14 bases, with 9 bases between them. This CDR3 contains 11 residues. CDR3 in amino acids: CASSLDSSEFF. The CDR3 nucleotides are TGTGCCAGCAGCTTAGACTCTAGCGAGTTCTTC.

The chain employs TRBV30 and TRBJ2-7; D gene uncertain. V was cut by 0 bases and J by 0 bases, with 6 bases left in between. Germline loops: CDR1 GTSNPN, CDR2 SVGIG (reference sequence). This CDR3 region has 13 residues. The CDR3: CAWSVRASYEQYF. Here the CDR3 DNA reads TGTGCCTGGAGTGTACGCGCCTCCTACGAGCAGTACTTC.

The chain combines TRBV10-1 with TRBJ1-2; 7 nucleotides align to TRBD1. Per germline, CDR1 WNHNN and CDR2 SYGVQD (reference sequence). V was clipped by 5 bases and J by 2 bases; unmatched bases: 2. CDR3 length equals 13 residues. Written as DNA, the CDR3 is TGCGCCAGCAGTTCGGGACAGAACTATGGCTACACCTTC. It encodes CASSSGQNYGYTF.

The V and J genes are TRBV6-6 and TRBJ1-2, with D uncertain. Germline V gene sequence: CDR1 MNHNY, CDR2 SVGAGI (reference sequence). CDR3 length equals 14 residues. The V end was cut by 0 bases, the J end by 1 base, with 6 bases between. CDR3 bases: TGTGCCAGCAGTTACTCAGAGGGTAACTATGGCTACACCTTC. Translating it yields CASSYSEGNYGYTF.

J is TRBJ2-2 and V is TRBV29-1; a weak D match, TRBD1 (6 bases). The CDR3 totals 12 residues. V dropped 6 bases and J dropped 5 bases, with 10 bases sitting between them. Germline V gene data show CDR1 as SQVTM and CDR2 as ANQGSEA. The CDR3 spells CSVPTGTGELFF. The CDR3 nucleotides read TGCAGCGTCCCGACAGGAACCGGGGAGCTGTTTTTT.

Concerning this clone: The junction departs from the called germline gene at one end, perhaps through a read error. CDR3 loop: CASSPGEANGDF. The CDR3, as DNA: TGTGCCAGCAGTCCGGGGGAGGCCAATGGGGACTTC. The rearrangement joins TRBV2 to TRBJ2-5, with TRBD2 as a possible D gene (6 bases). Germline V gives CDR1 SNHLY, CDR2 FYNNEI. The CDR3 runs to 12 residues.

The chain combines TRBV6-6 with TRBJ2-5; 8 bases are a match to TRBD1. In germline, CDR1 is MNHNY, CDR2 SVGAGI (reference sequence). This CDR3 contains 13 residues. V was clipped by 3 bases and J by 5 bases; unmatched bases: 2. CDR3 sequence: CASSYGDRETQYF. The CDR3 DNA is TGTGCCAGCAGTTATGGGGACAGGGAGACCCAGTACTTC.

The chain joins TRBV5-8 to TRBJ1-2; 12 bases line up with TRBD1. Germline-derived CDR1 and CDR2 are SGHTS and YDEGEE. Losses at the gene ends were 2 bases for V and 8 bases for J; bases not matched to a gene: 4. This CDR3 is 14 amino acids long. CDR3 sequence reads: CASSLGGTGGGYTF. The CDR3 region has the DNA TGTGCCAGCAGCTTAGGAGGGACAGGGGGCGGCTACACCTTC.

This chain uses TRBV2 with TRBJ1-4, with 8 positions matching TRBD1. With 4 bases clipped from V and 7 bases from J, the junction kept 2 bases outside the gene matches. Germline loops: CDR1 SNHLY, CDR2 FYNNEI. This CDR3 has 13 amino acids. The CDR3 here is CASSATGVEKLFF. CDR3 nucleotides: TGTGCCAGCAGTGCGACAGGGGTTGAAAAACTGTTTTTT.

J is TRBJ1-4 and V is TRBV28; no firm D call. Germline CDR1 MDHEN, CDR2 SYDVKM. The V gene lost 8 bases and the J gene lost 6 bases, with 10 bases spanning the gap. The CDR3 runs to 12 residues. CDR3 region: CASGWRYEKLFF. CDR3 DNA: TGTGCCAGCGGCTGGCGGTATGAAAAACTGTTTTTT.

This chain uses TRBV14 with TRBJ2-6; the D gene is possibly TRBD2 (5 bases). The CDR3 is made up of 16 amino acids. Trimming left V 3 bases short and J 2 bases short, with 11 bases between. Germline CDR1 reads SGHDN; CDR2 reads FVKESK. CDR3 in amino acids: CASSHIRGAGANVLTF. DNA for the CDR3: TGTGCCAGCAGCCATATTCGGGGTGCTGGGGCCAACGTCCTGACTTTC.

The chain recombines TRBV12-5 with TRBJ1-1; 8 bases fit TRBD1. Germline CDR1 and CDR2: LGHNT and FRNRAP. CDR3 length equals 12 residues. After removal of 1 base from V and 11 bases from J, the junction contained 3 bases not matched to a gene. The CDR3, as DNA: TGTGCTAGTGGTTTGGGGACAGGGCGGGCTTTCTTT. Translated: CASGLGTGRAFF.

As to this clone: This CDR3 is also generated by other DNA sequences in the sample. The V and J genes are TRBV7-2 and TRBJ2-3, with unresolved D. The CDR3 runs to 14 residues. CDR1 and CDR2 (germline): SGHTA, FQGNSA. V dropped 2 bases and J dropped 1 base, with 7 bases sitting between them. CDR3 loop: CASSLSSGTDTQYF. The CDR3 DNA reads as TGTGCCAGCAGCTTATCCAGCGGCACAGATACGCAGTATTTT.

This clone has only a few counts. J is TRBJ1-2 and V is TRBV28; tentatively, D is TRBD1 (5 bases). Germline V CDR1 and CDR2: MDHEN, SYDVKM. The CDR3 is 11 amino acids. V shed 10 bases and J shed 8 bases, with 14 bases lying between them. Here the CDR3 reads CATLEGRGYTF. The CDR3 coding sequence is TGTGCCACCTTGGAGGGGCGCGGCTACACCTTC.

The J gene is TRBJ2-1, the V gene TRBV10-3, with 7 bases identical to TRBD2. J was trimmed by 8 bases and V by 8 bases; bases with no gene match: 6. From germline, CDR1 is ENHRY and CDR2 SYGVKD. The CDR3 loop spans 12 amino acids. In DNA, the CDR3 is TGTGCCATCCAAGGCGGGAGCTATGAGCAGTTCTTC. It is translated as CAIQGGSYEQFF.

The V and J genes are TRBV30 and TRBJ2-3; maybe TRBD1 (6 bases). The CDR3 spans 12 residues. Trimming left V 3 bases short and J 5 bases short, with 9 bases between. From germline, CDR1 is GTSNPN and CDR2 SVGIG (reference sequence). The DNA for the CDR3 is TGTGCCTGGAGCTTACAGGGAGATACGCAGTATTTT. This codes for CAWSLQGDTQYF. Using reference TRBV30 and TRBJ2-3 for the parts outside the CDR3, the full variable domain is SQTIHQWPATLVQPVGSPLSLECTVEGTSNPNLYWYRQAAGRGLQLLFYSVGIGQISSEVPQNLSASRPQDRQFILSSKKLLLSDSGFYLCAWSLQGDTQYFGPGTRLTVL.

The J gene is TRBJ2-5, the V gene TRBV5-1, with D perhaps TRBD2 (5 bases). Germline CDR1 reads SGHRS; CDR2 reads YFSETQ. The V end was cut by 7 bases, the J end by 4 bases, with 23 bases between. The CDR3 has 16 amino acids. The DNA for the CDR3 is TGCGCCAGCGGATTCGAGGGTCTGGGCGAGGGAGAGACCCAGTACTTC. It is translated as CASGFEGLGEGETQYF.

This clone was observed once. This chain joins TRBV11-2 and TRBJ2-5, with TRBD2 matching over 9 bases. CDR1 and CDR2 (germline): SGHAT, FQNNGV. The CDR3 loop spans 13 amino acids. V shed 5 bases, J shed 5 bases, and the junction held 3 bases outside the gene matches. The CDR3 nucleotides are TGTGCCAGCAGCCTAGCGGGATCCGAGACCCAGTACTTC. It encodes CASSLAGSETQYF.

This clone was picked up one time. V gene TRBV5-4 combines with J gene TRBJ2-3; D perhaps matches TRBD2 (6 bases). CDR3 length: 14 amino acids. Germline V gene sequence: CDR1 SGHNT, CDR2 YYREEE (reference sequence). Trimming took off 4 bases at V and 2 bases at J, with 11 bases between the two ends. CDR3 coding DNA: TGTGCCAGCAGCCCGGAGGGCCACACAGATACGCAGTATTTT. Protein sequence: CASSPEGHTDTQYF. Together with reference TRBV5-4 and TRBJ2-3, the CDR3 gives the full variable domain: ETGVTQSPTHLIKTRGQQVTLRCSSQSGHNTVSWYQQALGQGPQFIFQYYREEENGRGNFPPRFSGLQFPNYSSELNVNALELDDSALYLCASSPEGHTDTQYFGPGTRLTVL.